A selection of T cell receptor beta chains follows, all from one sample in a study of T cells in Graves' hyperthyroidism and ophthalmopathy. TCRdb processed the multiplex PCR reads anew with MiXCR; each CDR3 protein has one entry. The table includes 200,000 to 300,000 distinct CDR3 sequences, about a sixth detected once. The sample was blood. The receptors originated from a woman between 18 and 30 years old with Graves' ophthalmopathy. CDR3s include the opening cysteine and the closing phenylalanine or tryptophan. The D gene is left open where the match is weak. Clone size is stated in some rows and not others, as once, few, many or a class when expanded.

J,V,size,D,CDR3,DNA
TRBJ2-1,TRBV14,few,TRBD1,CASSHDLGGLYNEQFF,TGTGCCAGCAGCCATGACTTAGGGGGCCTGTACAATGAGCAGTTCTTC
TRBJ2-2,TRBV28,many,TRBD2,CASSLGGAGELFF,TGTGCCAGCAGCTTGGGGGGGGCCGGGGAGCTGTTTTTT
TRBJ2-1,TRBV19,.,.,CASSIDRLSYNEQFF,TGTGCCAGTAGTATAGACCGGCTCAGCTACAATGAGCAGTTCTTC
TRBJ1-1,TRBV19,many,TRBD1,CASRFGTGYTEAFF,TGTGCCAGTAGGTTCGGGACAGGGTATACTGAAGCTTTCTTT
TRBJ2-3,TRBV24-1,few,TRBD2,CATSAGGLSTDTQYF,TGTGCCACCAGTGCGGGGGGGCTGAGCACAGATACGCAGTATTTT
TRBJ2-2,TRBV24-1,many,TRBD2,CATSDGAGGYTGELFF,TGTGCCACCAGTGATGGAGCGGGGGGCTATACCGGGGAGCTGTTTTTT
TRBJ1-1,TRBV11-2,.,.,CASSATSMNTEAFF,TGTGCCAGCAGCGCAACCTCCATGAACACTGAAGCTTTCTTT
TRBJ2-7,TRBV30,many,.,CAWTRTGSSYEQYF,TGTGCCTGGACCCGGACGGGTAGCTCCTACGAGCAGTACTTC
TRBJ1-3,TRBV7-9,.,.,CASSGDGPGNTIYF,TGTGCCAGCAGCGGAGACGGACCTGGAAACACCATATATTTT
TRBJ2-2,TRBV5-4,few,.,CASSLRREEGGELFF,TGTGCCAGCAGCTTGAGGAGGGAGGAGGGCGGGGAGCTGTTTTTT
TRBJ1-2,TRBV12-3/TRBV12-4,many,.,CASSLGSWDGYTF,TGTGCCAGCAGCTTGGGTTCGTGGGACGGCTACACCTTC
TRBJ1-2,TRBV28,many,.,CASSFTRTGYGYTF,TGTGCCAGCAGTTTCACTCGTACCGGGTATGGCTACACCTTC
TRBJ2-3,TRBV5-1,many,.,CASSPMPAVSTDTQYF,TGCGCCAGCAGCCCCATGCCGGCGGTAAGCACAGATACGCAGTATTTT
TRBJ1-5,TRBV4-2,many,.,CASSQEAGGQPQHF,TGTGCCAGCAGCCAAGAAGCCGGGGGACAGCCCCAGCATTTT
TRBJ1-2,TRBV3-1,many,.,CASSQDSPQGGYTF,TGTGCCAGCAGTCAGGACAGCCCGCAAGGGGGCTACACCTTC
TRBJ2-2,TRBV6-2/TRBV6-3,many,.,CASSYWDTHTGELFF,TGTGCCAGCAGTTACTGGGACACGCACACCGGGGAGCTGTTTTTT
TRBJ2-7,TRBV5-1,many,TRBD2,CASSHASGTSAYEQYF,TGCGCCAGCAGCCACGCCTCCGGGACTAGCGCCTACGAGCAGTACTTC
TRBJ2-7,TRBV18,.,.,CASSPKDGGRQYF,TGTGCCAGCTCACCCAAGGACGGGGGGCGGCAGTACTTC
TRBJ2-5,TRBV3-1,many,.,CASSQDPPWAQETQYF,TGTGCCAGCAGCCAAGACCCTCCCTGGGCCCAAGAGACCCAGTACTTC
TRBJ2-7,TRBV6-5,.,TRBD1,CASSYSRDSSYEQYF,TGTGCCAGCAGTTACTCGAGGGACAGCTCCTACGAGCAGTACTTC
TRBJ1-5,TRBV5-6,few,TRBD1,CAPSDRVFGQPQHF,TGTGCCCCATCGGACAGGGTTTTTGGCCAGCCCCAGCATTTT
TRBJ2-1,TRBV29-1,.,TRBD2,CSVSYPGTSGSREFF,TGCAGCGTCTCCTACCCCGGGACTAGCGGGAGTAGAGAGTTCTTC
TRBJ2-1,TRBV6-1,many,TRBD2,CASSLGTSGILNEQFF,TGTGCCAGCAGTCTTGGGACTAGCGGGATACTCAATGAGCAGTTCTTC
TRBJ2-3,TRBV2,.,.,CASSEREAPDTQYF,TGTGCCAGCAGTGAAAGGGAGGCGCCAGATACGCAGTATTTT
TRBJ2-1,TRBV29-1,.,TRBD2,CSVTERTSGRYEQFF,TGCAGCGTCACGGAGCGGACTAGCGGGAGGTATGAGCAGTTCTTC
TRBJ2-3,TRBV27,many,TRBD2,CASSPSVGGYTDTQYF,TGTGCCAGCAGTCCCTCCGTGGGGGGGTACACAGATACGCAGTATTTT
TRBJ2-1,TRBV9,many,.,CASTALESSSYNEQFF,TGTGCCAGCACCGCTTTGGAGTCGAGCTCCTACAATGAGCAGTTCTTC
TRBJ1-1,TRBV5-1,many,.,CASSRSLNTEAFF,TGCGCCAGCAGCCGATCTTTGAACACTGAAGCTTTCTTT
TRBJ1-3,TRBV29-1,many,.,CSVATSSSGNTIYF,TGCAGCGTTGCGACATCTAGCTCTGGAAACACCATATATTTT
TRBJ2-7,TRBV7-9,many,.,CASSPLDASMGEQYF,TGTGCCAGCAGCCCCCTGGACGCGAGCATGGGGGAGCAGTACTTC
TRBJ1-5,TRBV6-5,.,.,CASSYSRGPNQPQHF,TGTGCCAGCAGTTACTCGAGAGGGCCCAATCAGCCCCAGCATTTT
TRBJ2-2,TRBV6-2/TRBV6-3,many,TRBD2,CASSRGLGNTGELFF,TGTGCCAGCAGTCGGGGACTAGGGAACACCGGGGAGCTGTTTTTT
TRBJ2-3,TRBV7-9,many,.,CASSLATADTQYF,TGTGCCAGCAGCTTAGCGACAGCAGATACGCAGTATTTT
TRBJ1-6,TRBV20-1,many,.,CSARDRGTLHF,TGCAGTGCTAGAGATCGGGGGACCCTCCACTTT
TRBJ2-6,TRBV2,many,.,CASKLRHYNSGANVLTF,TGTGCCAGCAAGCTCCGACATTATAACTCTGGGGCCAACGTCCTGACTTTC
TRBJ2-7,TRBV5-1,.,.,CASSRGQPISYEQYF,TGCGCCAGCAGCCGCGGACAGCCCATTTCCTACGAGCAGTACTTC
TRBJ2-2,TRBV20-1,many,TRBD1,CSARGQTNTGELFF,TGCAGTGCTAGGGGACAGACAAACACCGGGGAGCTGTTTTTT
TRBJ2-1,TRBV20-1,.,TRBD2,CSARDPAGGAEQFF,TGCAGTGCTAGAGATCCGGCGGGGGGGGCTGAGCAGTTCTTC
TRBJ1-6,TRBV6-1,many,.,CASSFGRGNNSPLHF,TGTGCCAGCAGTTTCGGCAGGGGAAATAATTCACCCCTCCACTTT
TRBJ2-7,TRBV27,many,.,CASSSQQVPHYEQYF,TGTGCCAGCAGTTCCCAACAGGTTCCCCACTACGAGCAGTACTTC
TRBJ2-7,TRBV24-1,.,TRBD1,CATSDTGQGVNEQYF,TGTGCCACCAGTGATACGGGACAGGGGGTAAACGAGCAGTACTTC
TRBJ2-7,TRBV30,many,TRBD1,CAWRGQGEWYEQYF,TGTGCCTGGAGGGGACAGGGGGAGTGGTACGAGCAGTACTTC
TRBJ1-1,TRBV9,.,.,CASSETPAGSTEAFF,TGTGCCAGCAGCGAGACCCCCGCAGGCAGCACTGAAGCTTTCTTT
TRBJ1-6,TRBV28,many,.,CASSDTGNSPLHF,TGTGCCAGCAGTGACACAGGGAATTCACCCCTCCACTTT
TRBJ2-1,TRBV20-1,many,TRBD1,CSAAMGTGPNEQFF,TGCAGTGCGGCCATGGGGACAGGGCCCAATGAGCAGTTCTTC
TRBJ2-5,TRBV24-1,many,TRBD1,CATSDPGTGRETQYF,TGTGCCACCAGTGATCCCGGGACAGGGCGGGAGACCCAGTACTTC
TRBJ1-1,TRBV5-6,many,.,CASSFPAGRNTEAFF,TGTGCCAGCAGCTTTCCGGCGGGTCGGAACACTGAAGCTTTCTTT
TRBJ2-3,TRBV7-2,many,.,CASRVSGTDTQYF,TGTGCCAGTCGGGTCTCGGGCACAGATACGCAGTATTTT
TRBJ1-2,TRBV5-6,many,TRBD1,CASSLGITGTGGYGYTF,TGTGCCAGCAGCTTGGGGATAACCGGGACAGGGGGCTATGGCTACACCTTC
TRBJ2-7,TRBV7-2,many,TRBD1,CASSFDRGYGYEQYF,TGTGCCAGCAGCTTCGACAGGGGGTATGGCTACGAGCAGTACTTC
TRBJ2-1,TRBV7-2,many,.,CASSSLIYNEQFF,TGTGCCAGCAGCTCGTTGATATACAATGAGCAGTTCTTC
TRBJ1-5,TRBV2,many,.,CASAGSTGSNQPQHF,TGTGCCAGTGCGGGCTCCACGGGGAGCAATCAGCCCCAGCATTTT
TRBJ2-1,TRBV5-1,many,.,CASSLDLANNEQFF,TGCGCCAGCAGCTTGGATCTAGCGAACAATGAGCAGTTCTTC
TRBJ2-3,TRBV29-1,many,.,CSVAATPGDTQYF,TGCAGCGTCGCGGCTACTCCCGGGGATACGCAGTATTTT
TRBJ2-1,TRBV20-1,many,TRBD2,CSASSGPSYNEQFF,TGCAGTGCCTCTAGCGGCCCGTCCTACAATGAGCAGTTCTTC
TRBJ2-7,TRBV27,many,.,CASSLAPGNYEQYF,TGTGCCAGCAGCCTGGCACCGGGGAACTACGAGCAGTACTTC
TRBJ1-6,TRBV12-3/TRBV12-4,.,.,CASSLMQVAPLHF,TGTGCCAGCAGTTTAATGCAGGTCGCGCCCCTCCACTTT
TRBJ1-5,TRBV28,many,.,CASRAGDRVNQPQHF,TGTGCCAGCAGGGCCGGCGACAGAGTCAATCAGCCCCAGCATTTT
TRBJ2-5,TRBV28,many,.,CASSPHGSLKTQYF,TGTGCCAGCAGTCCCCACGGGAGCCTGAAGACCCAGTACTTC
TRBJ1-2,TRBV5-1,many,TRBD1,CASSPTGGGYGYTF,TGCGCCAGCAGCCCGACAGGGGGCGGCTATGGCTACACCTTC